This T cell receptor (beta chain) was retrieved from a study of cytomegalovirus exposure and HLA in healthy donors. Whole-study findings and limits: Analyzed later, association rates of TCRs varied across HLA loci, with DRB1 most and HLA-C fewest.

Primers: 60 Vbeta forward and 13 Jbeta reverse. Assay: immunoSEQ multiplex PCR; the TCRdb copy retains only in-frame clones and omits some. The sample includes fewer than 200,000 clones, over 75% of them seen just once. Nominally healthy donors provided the samples, though records likely missed some immune exposures. Trimming left V 6 bases short and J 8 bases short, with 14 bases between. Germline-derived CDR1 and CDR2 are MNHNS and SASEGT. The CDR3 has 13 residues. This clone has a handful of counts. Its cognate antigen is unknown. The receptor was isolated from a man aged 40-55 years in good health and CMV-seropositive. The rearrangement uses TRBV6-1 and TRBJ1-3; D call uncertain. What was sequenced was PBMCs. For the CDR3, the DNA is TGTGCCAGCAGAAGGCCCGGGTGGGACACCATATATTTT. It translates to CASRRPGWDTIYF.